What follows are 13 T cell receptor beta chains derived from one specimen sequenced in a study of CD8 T cells in ankylosing spondylitis. TCRdb recomputed calls from the 5' RACE reads with MiXCR, one row per CDR3 protein. The sample consists of about 250,000 distinct CDR3 sequences, roughly 32% of them appearing once. The material sequenced was blood, either unsorted or a sorted T cell fraction (not recorded which). Receptor source: a male donor with ankylosing spondylitis or in good health (not recorded which).

In this sample, this clonotype turned up a few times. The chain couples TRBV5-5 to TRBJ1-6, with D perhaps TRBD1 (6 bases). Germline V gene data show CDR1 as SGHKS and CDR2 as YYEKEE (reference sequence). With 5 bases removed from V and 0 bases from J, the gap between germline ends came to 18 bases. CDR3 length equals 18 residues. The CDR3, as DNA: TGTGCCAGCAGGCTTGACCGGGACACTAACTCCTATAATTCACCCCTCCACTTT. Amino acid sequence: CASRLDRDTNSYNSPLHF.

This clonotype was detected only a few times. This chain joins TRBV27 and TRBJ2-3, with TRBD1 matching 11 bases. This CDR3 has 18 residues. Germline values: CDR1 MNHEY, CDR2 SMNVEV (reference sequence). Trimming cost V 4 bases and J 0 bases; bases outside gene matches: 9. CDR3 loop: CASSSLGQGDISTDTQYF. In nucleotides, the CDR3 is TGTGCCAGCAGTTCTCTGGGACAGGGGGACATTAGCACAGATACGCAGTATTTT.

V gene TRBV9 combines with J gene TRBJ2-3; D uncertain. CDR3 length: 13 residues. The V and J ends lost 4 bases and 6 bases respectively, with 12 bases between them. Germline V CDR1 and CDR2: SGDLS, YYNGEE. The CDR3 DNA follows: TGTGCCAGCAGCCTCCGCTTGCTGGATACGCAGTATTTT. It is translated as CASSLRLLDTQYF.

This clonotype appeared many times. The chain carries TRBV20-1 and TRBJ2-5; D may be TRBD1 (5 bases). In germline, CDR1 is DFQATT, CDR2 SNEGSKA (reference sequence). This CDR3 is built from 12 residues. The V end lost 5 bases, the J end lost 4 bases, and 11 bases lay between the germline ends. CDR3 residues: CSAGVGVETQYF. Written as DNA, the CDR3 is TGCAGTGCTGGGGTAGGGGTAGAGACCCAGTACTTC.

The chain employs TRBV12-3 or TRBV12-4 and TRBJ1-5; possible D gene TRBD1, 6 bases. This CDR3 has 14 amino acids. Trimming removed 6 bases from V and 9 bases from J, with 18 bases in between. The CDR3 DNA reads as TGTGCCAGCAGCCCGGGAGTAGGGGGTGGGCCCCAGCATTTT. Amino acids: CASSPGVGGGPQHF.

This chain joins TRBV4-1 and TRBJ1-5, with 10 bases aligning to TRBD1. Losses at the gene ends were 3 bases for V and 1 base for J; bases not matched to a gene: 6. Germline V CDR1 and CDR2: MGHRA, YSYEKL. The CDR3 totals 17 residues. CDR3 nucleotide sequence: TGCGCCAGCAGCCACACTGACAGGGGGCTAAGCAATCAGCCCCAGCATTTT. Translated: CASSHTDRGLSNQPQHF.

This chain joins TRBV5-6 and TRBJ2-1; TRBD1 aligns across 10 bases. V shed 4 bases, J shed 5 bases, and the junction held 9 bases outside the gene matches. Germline V gene sequence: CDR1 SGHDT, CDR2 YYEEEE. The CDR3 covers 16 residues. This chain's CDR3 is CASSGARDRGDNEQFF. In nucleotides, the CDR3 is TGTGCCAGCAGCGGCGCCCGGGACAGGGGAGACAATGAGCAGTTCTTC.

This clonotype was observed many times. V is TRBV6-1 and J is TRBJ2-1, with 8 positions matching TRBD2. This CDR3 is 14 amino acids long. J lost 4 bases, V lost 6 bases, and 5 bases had no gene match. Germline values: CDR1 MNHNS, CDR2 SASEGT. The DNA of the CDR3 is TGTGCCAGCAGCCGACTAGCGACGTACAATGAGCAGTTCTTC. It is translated as CASSRLATYNEQFF.

This clonotype has a handful of counts. The chain couples TRBV6-5 to TRBJ1-6; no firm D call. The ends were cut back, 0 bases at V and 6 bases at J, with 9 bases in the middle. The CDR3 totals 15 residues. Germline assignment: CDR1 MNHEY and CDR2 SVGAGI. CDR3 region: CASSYSSLPNSPLHF. For the CDR3, the DNA is TGTGCCAGCAGTTACTCTAGTCTACCTAATTCACCCCTCCACTTT.

This clonotype was observed a handful of times. V gene TRBV20-1 combines with J gene TRBJ2-7, with 7 positions matching TRBD2. The germline gives CDR1 DFQATT, CDR2 SNEGSKA (reference sequence). The CDR3 is made up of 13 amino acids. Unmatched junction bases numbered 2, after V lost 3 bases and J lost 0 bases. This CDR3 is CSARGGDSYEQYF. The CDR3 DNA is TGCAGTGCTAGGGGGGGGGACTCCTACGAGCAGTACTTC.

The count of this clonotype is one. The chain recombines TRBV28 with TRBJ2-7; TRBD1 aligns across 9 bases. After removal of 6 bases from V and 6 bases from J, the junction contained 6 bases not matched to a gene. CDR3 size: 13 residues. Germline loops: CDR1 MDHEN, CDR2 SYDVKM. The CDR3 loop reads CASRDRGKREQYF. In nucleotides, the CDR3 is TGTGCCAGCAGAGACAGGGGGAAGCGCGAGCAGTACTTC.

This clonotype was detected ten times or more. The chain recombines TRBV29-1 with TRBJ2-7; D might be TRBD1 (6 bases). The length of the CDR3 is 13 residues. V dropped 7 bases and J dropped 0 bases, with 13 bases sitting between them. Per germline, CDR1 SQVTM and CDR2 ANQGSEA. Here the CDR3 reads CSAAGESSYEQYF. CDR3 coding DNA: TGCAGCGCCGCAGGGGAAAGCTCCTACGAGCAGTACTTC.

The J gene is TRBJ1-5, the V gene TRBV28; D perhaps matches TRBD1 (5 bases). This CDR3 spans 15 amino acids. Trimming took 5 bases from V and 4 from J, leaving 15 bases between them. Germline loops: CDR1 MDHEN, CDR2 SYDVKM. The DNA of the CDR3 is TGTGCCAGCAGTGGGCTCTCGACAGATAATCAGCCCCAGCATTTT. It translates to CASSGLSTDNQPQHF.